This T cell receptor (beta chain) emerged from a study of blood T cell repertoires in COVID-19 (TCRdb year 2020). Notes on the research overall: Collaborator samples came from the United States, Italy and Spain and covered acute and convalescent phases of COVID-19. The material from the prospective study consisted of cDNA or gDNA derived from T cells, B-cell-depleted T cells, or PBMCs. The dataset comprised deeply sampled blood TCRbeta repertoires from subjects exposed to, actively infected with, or recovered from COVID-19. The repertoires were made available in a free public database intended to serve as a resource for research on the immune response to SARS-CoV-2. The samples were drawn from two sources: the first 160 participants of the ongoing ImmuneRACE study, and about 1,300 subjects contributed by 6 global collaborators. A de-identified subject ID, COVID-19 status, age in years and sex were almost always included in the sample metadata. Where available, HLA class I and class II types were obtained from metadata supplied by the sample provider rather than from assay-based typing. Study-wide findings and limitations: The quantity of clinical and demographic metadata differed by source and by participant and was supplied without curation.

TCRbeta CDR3 regions were amplified from genomic DNA using the immunoSEQ Assay, a bias-controlled multiplex PCR. Per the original workflow: Nucleated cell counts per sample were estimated from amplification of reference gene primers within the assay. To quantify the absolute abundance of each unique TCRbeta CDR3 rearrangement, sequence reads were collapsed and filtered. For each sample, productive Simpson clonality was calculated by taking the square root of Simpson's diversity index across productive rearrangements. TCRdb retrieved this table from immuneACCESS and kept in-frame rearrangements only. Not all clones are present; in checked studies, unresolved V genes account for under half, and no reason is known for the remainder. The DNA was the basis for D and trimming; V, J and clone size are from that table. This sample comprises about 11,000 clones, approximately 88% of them detected only once. The top ten constitute approximately 4.6% of the sample.

The collaborating institutions used their own protocols to collect whole blood in K2EDTA tubes. For TCRbeta analysis, collaborators shipped samples in one of three forms: frozen whole blood, isolated PBMCs, or DNA extracted from either of those sample types. Regarding this clone: The target of this receptor is not known. Per-nucleotide qualities are absent, and no much larger clonotype sits a single base away.

The TCR originated in a human donor in a cohort sampled during active COVID-19. Material: peripheral blood.

CDR3 sequence: CASSPGLAGGVHEQYF. The sequenced DNA: TGCGCCAGCAGCCCTGGACTAGCGGGAGGTGTCCACGAGCAGTACTTC. The rearranged segments are TRBV4-1 and TRBJ2-7; a stretch of 14 junction bases matches TRBD2. The V end gives up 4 bases and the J end 5 bases, leaving 7 bases in the junction not matched to a gene. CDR1 and CDR2, per the germline V gene, are MGHRA and YSYEKL. From the cysteine up to the phenylalanine, the CDR3 has a length of 16 residues. Only the CDR3 part of the read is kept: 48 bases, read in frame from the first base.